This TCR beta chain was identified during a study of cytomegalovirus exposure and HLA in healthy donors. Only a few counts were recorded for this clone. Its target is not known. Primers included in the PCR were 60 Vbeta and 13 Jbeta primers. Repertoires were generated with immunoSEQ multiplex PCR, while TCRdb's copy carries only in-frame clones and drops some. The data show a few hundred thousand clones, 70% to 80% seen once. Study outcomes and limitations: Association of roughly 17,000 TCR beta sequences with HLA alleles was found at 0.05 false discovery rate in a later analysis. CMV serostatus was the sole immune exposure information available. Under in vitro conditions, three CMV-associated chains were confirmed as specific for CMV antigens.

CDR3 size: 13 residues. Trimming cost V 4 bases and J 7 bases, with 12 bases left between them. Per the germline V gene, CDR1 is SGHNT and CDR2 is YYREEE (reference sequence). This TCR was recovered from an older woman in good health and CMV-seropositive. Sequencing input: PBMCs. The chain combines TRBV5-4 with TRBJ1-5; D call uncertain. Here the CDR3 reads CASSATLQQPQHF. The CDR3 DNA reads TGTGCCAGCAGCGCGACTTTGCAGCAGCCCCAGCATTTT.